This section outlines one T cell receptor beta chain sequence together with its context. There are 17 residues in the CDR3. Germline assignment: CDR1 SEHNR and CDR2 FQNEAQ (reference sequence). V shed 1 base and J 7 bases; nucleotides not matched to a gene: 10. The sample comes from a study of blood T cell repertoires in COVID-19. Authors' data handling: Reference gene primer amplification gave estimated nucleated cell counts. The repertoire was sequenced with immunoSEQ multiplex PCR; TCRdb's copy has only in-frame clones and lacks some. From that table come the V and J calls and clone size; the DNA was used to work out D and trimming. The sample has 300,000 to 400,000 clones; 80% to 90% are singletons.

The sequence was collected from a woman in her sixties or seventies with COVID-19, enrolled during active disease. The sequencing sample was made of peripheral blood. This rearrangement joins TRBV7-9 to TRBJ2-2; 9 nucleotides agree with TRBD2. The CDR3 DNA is TGTGCCAGCAGCTTAGTCGGCCTAGCGGGAAAAGTCGGGGAGCTGTTTTTT. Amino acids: CASSLVGLAGKVGELFF.